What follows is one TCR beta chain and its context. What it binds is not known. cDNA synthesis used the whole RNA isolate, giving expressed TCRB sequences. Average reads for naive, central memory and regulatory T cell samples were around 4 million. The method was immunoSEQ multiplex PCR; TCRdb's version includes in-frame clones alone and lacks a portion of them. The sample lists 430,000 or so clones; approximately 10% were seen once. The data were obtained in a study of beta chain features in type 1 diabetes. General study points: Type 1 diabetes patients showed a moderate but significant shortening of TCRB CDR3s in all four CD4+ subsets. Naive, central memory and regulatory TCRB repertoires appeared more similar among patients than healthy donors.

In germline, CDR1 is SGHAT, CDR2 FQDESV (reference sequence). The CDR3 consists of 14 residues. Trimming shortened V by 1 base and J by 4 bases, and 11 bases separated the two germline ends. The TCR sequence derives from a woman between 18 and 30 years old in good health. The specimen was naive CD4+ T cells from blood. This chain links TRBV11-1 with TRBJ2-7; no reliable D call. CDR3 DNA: TGTGCCAGCAGCTTAGGTCTTGCCGATTACGAGCAGTACTTC. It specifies CASSLGLADYEQYF.